This entry lists 15 T cell receptor beta chains sequenced from one sample in a study of blood T cells in healthy people across ages. The use of a sample-barcoded 5' primer and a J-beta primer mix characterized a second PCR of roughly 6 to 11 cycles. TCRdb used MiXCR to reprocess the 5' RACE reads, holding one entry per CDR3 protein. The sample shows 900,000 to 950,000 distinct CDR3 sequences, 25% to 35% of them seen only once. A further study also used this sample, focusing on T cells of mothers and their children.

The sample was blood. The receptors stem from a woman aged 40-49 years in good health.

This clonotype has just a few counts. J is TRBJ2-7 and V is TRBV21-1; whether TRBD1, the table's D call, matches the DNA was not checked. TRBV21-1 is flagged as a pseudogene. CDR3 size: 15 residues. CDR3 nucleotides: TGTGCCAGCGCGAGACTCAGGGGGCTTCCCTACGAGCAGTACTTC. It codes for CASARLRGLPYEQYF.

V and J are TRBV7-2 and TRBJ2-1; TRBD2 matches 12 bases. The CDR3 contains 18 residues. Germline CDR1 SGHTA, CDR2 FQGNSA. J was trimmed by 5 bases and V by 3 bases; bases with no gene match: 11. CDR3: CASSFRLAGGPTDNEQFF. The DNA for the CDR3 is TGTGCCAGCAGCTTTAGGCTAGCGGGGGGGCCCACCGACAATGAGCAGTTCTTC.

This clonotype has more than one count but fewer than ten. The junction and the germline gene differ at one end; a read error may be behind it. The chain couples TRBV30 to TRBJ2-5, with D perhaps being TRBD1 or TRBD2 (5 bases each). The J call may not be correct, given that the DNA end is closer to TRBJ2-7. Germline loops: CDR1 GTSNPN, CDR2 SVGIG (reference sequence). The CDR3 runs to 12 residues. CDR3 in DNA: TGTCCCTGGTGGGGGTTCCACTACGAGCAGTACTTC. Its translation: CPWWGFHYEQYF.

The rearrangement joins TRBV12-3 or TRBV12-4 to TRBJ1-5, with D possibly TRBD1 on 5 matching bases. Trimming cost V 7 bases and J 4 bases, with 17 bases left between them. The CDR3 totals 15 residues. CDR3 residues: CASKVAGTGNQPQHF. The CDR3 DNA follows: TGTGCCAGCAAAGTGGCAGGGACGGGAAATCAGCCCCAGCATTTT.

This clonotype was seen many times. The junction departs from germline at one end; a sequencing error may be responsible. For the CDR3, the DNA is TGTGCCAGCAGCTTAACTAGCGGGGGATCAGATACGCAGTATTTT. Amino acids: CASSLTSGGSDTQYF. This rearrangement joins TRBV5-1 to TRBJ2-3; TRBD2 matches at 11 bases. The CDR3 totals 15 residues. The germline V gene encodes CDR1 SGHRS and CDR2 YFSETQ. Full variable domain (missing parts from reference TRBV5-1 and TRBJ2-3): KAGVTQTPRYLIKTRGQQVTLSCSPISGHRSVSWYQQTPGQGLQFLFEYFSETQRNKGNFPGRFSGRQFSNSRSEMNVSTLELGDSALYLCASSLTSGGSDTQYFGPGTRLTVL.

The chain recombines TRBV20-1 with TRBJ2-1, with a weak D call TRBD2 (7 bases). This CDR3 contains 13 residues. Germline V CDR1 and CDR2: DFQATT, SNEGSKA (reference sequence). The germline V and J ends were trimmed by 5 bases and 5 bases, with 13 bases remaining between them. CDR3 sequence: CSAPGGLDNEQFF. In DNA, the CDR3 is TGCAGTGCTCCGGGGGGCCTGGACAATGAGCAGTTCTTC.

This clonotype showed up just once. A read error may explain this, as a much larger clone is one base away. The V call is TRBV4-1, the J call TRBJ2-1; weak D call: TRBD2 (6 bases). There are 13 residues in the CDR3. Germline V gene data show CDR1 as MGHRA and CDR2 as YSYEKL. The V gene lost 0 bases and the J gene lost 10 bases, with 10 bases spanning the gap. CDR3 sequence reads: CASSQEPGGEQFF. CDR3 sequence (DNA): TGCGCCAGCAGCCAAGAACCTGGGGGGGAGCAGTTCTTC.

The gene calls are TRBV6-6 and TRBJ1-1; tentative D call: TRBD1 (5 bases). Trimming removed 7 bases at V and 3 bases at J, with 21 bases between. Per the germline V gene, CDR1 is MNHNY and CDR2 is SVGAGI (reference sequence). This CDR3 contains 16 residues. CDR3: CASNHWEGVTDTEAFF. CDR3 nucleotide sequence: TGTGCCAGCAACCATTGGGAAGGGGTGACGGACACTGAAGCTTTCTTT.

The sample holds many counts of this clonotype. V and J are TRBV10-3 and TRBJ2-7; D unresolved. V lost 3 bases, J lost 5 bases, and 8 bases lay in between. CDR1 is ENHRY, CDR2 SYGVKD, per germline. The CDR3 spans 12 residues. Here the CDR3 reads CAISDHVHEQYF. CDR3 DNA sequence: TGTGCCATCAGTGACCATGTCCACGAGCAGTACTTC.

The gene calls are TRBV13 and TRBJ1-1; 9 bases agree with TRBD1. Germline CDR1 PRHDT, CDR2 FYEKMQ (reference sequence). The CDR3 loop spans 15 amino acids. V shed 5 bases, J shed 4 bases, and the junction held 8 bases outside the gene matches. The CDR3 loop is CASSRRQGVGTEAFF. The CDR3 DNA reads as TGTGCCAGCAGCCGACGACAGGGGGTAGGCACTGAAGCTTTCTTT.

The table lists this clonotype with many counts. This chain uses TRBV7-3 with TRBJ1-1; the D is unclear. V lost 1 base and J lost 1, with 7 bases in between. The CDR3 has 14 amino acids. Germline values: CDR1 SGHTA, CDR2 FQGTGA. The CDR3 protein is CASSLIGKNTEAFF. DNA of the CDR3: TGTGCCAGCAGCTTAATCGGCAAGAACACTGAAGCTTTCTTT. The variable domain in full, with the rest retrieved from reference TRBV7-3 and TRBJ1-1, is GAGVSQTPSNKVTEKGKYVELRCDPISGHTALYWYRQSLGQGPEFLIYFQGTGAADDSGLPNDRFFAVRPEGSVSTLKIQRTERGDSAVYLCASSLIGKNTEAFFGQGTRLTVV.

This clonotype was picked up a small number of times. A much larger clone sits a single nucleotide away, making a read error possible. J is TRBJ1-1 and V is TRBV7-2; D is unclear. The CDR3 length is 13 residues. CDR1 SGHTA and CDR2 FQGNSA come from the germline V gene. CDR3 sequence (DNA): TGTGCCAACAGCCCGACTTGGAACACTGAAGCTTTCTTT. This gives the protein CANSPTWNTEAFF.

The genes are TRBV12-3 or TRBV12-4 and TRBJ1-3, with D unresolved. The V and J ends lost 6 bases and 0 bases respectively, with 9 bases between them. The CDR3 is 14 amino acids. The CDR3 region has the DNA TGTGCCAGCAGATTACAGAGCTCTGGAAACACCATATATTTT. As protein: CASRLQSSGNTIYF.

In this sample, this clonotype turned up a few times. A read error is possible here, since a much larger clone lies one base away. V and J are TRBV28 and TRBJ2-7; 9 bases agree with TRBD1. With V trimmed by 11 bases and J by 6 bases, 11 bases remained unmatched. The CDR3 consists of 13 residues. Germline V gene sequence: CDR1 MDHEN, CDR2 SYDVKM. CDR3 protein: CAGFAGTGREQYF. CDR3 bases: TGTGCCGGCTTCGCCGGGACAGGGCGCGAGCAGTACTTC.

This clonotype has just a few counts. A much larger clone is a single base away; this may be a read error. The rearrangement links TRBV6-1 to TRBJ2-3, with D possibly matching TRBD2 (6 bases). CDR3 size: 14 residues. Per germline, CDR1 MNHNS and CDR2 SASEGT. Trimming took 6 bases from V and 4 from J, leaving 14 bases between them. CDR3 region: CASREGRQADTQYF. The CDR3 DNA sequence: TGTGCCAGCAGGGAGGGCCGTCAGGCAGATACGCAGTATTTT.